This T cell receptor (beta chain) came from a study of radiotherapy plus CTLA-4 blockade in lung cancer. Clones were sequenced by immunoSEQ multiplex PCR, and TCRdb holds only the in-frame ones, with some missing. Of approximately 78,000 clones detected, approximately 80% appear once; the ten largest clones hold around 7%. From germline, CDR1 is SNHLY and CDR2 FYNNEI. The CDR3 is 14 amino acids. With 4 bases removed from V and 0 bases from J, the gap between germline ends came to 7 bases. This clonotype originated in a human donor with non-small cell lung cancer who had a complete response to radiotherapy plus ipilimumab. The rearrangement links TRBV2 to TRBJ1-5; a weak D match, TRBD1 (5 bases). The material was peripheral blood, obtained from a patient treated with radiotherapy plus ipilimumab. CDR3 in amino acids: CASSGQYSNQPQHF. CDR3 DNA: TGTGCCAGCAGTGGACAGTATAGCAATCAGCCCCAGCATTTT.